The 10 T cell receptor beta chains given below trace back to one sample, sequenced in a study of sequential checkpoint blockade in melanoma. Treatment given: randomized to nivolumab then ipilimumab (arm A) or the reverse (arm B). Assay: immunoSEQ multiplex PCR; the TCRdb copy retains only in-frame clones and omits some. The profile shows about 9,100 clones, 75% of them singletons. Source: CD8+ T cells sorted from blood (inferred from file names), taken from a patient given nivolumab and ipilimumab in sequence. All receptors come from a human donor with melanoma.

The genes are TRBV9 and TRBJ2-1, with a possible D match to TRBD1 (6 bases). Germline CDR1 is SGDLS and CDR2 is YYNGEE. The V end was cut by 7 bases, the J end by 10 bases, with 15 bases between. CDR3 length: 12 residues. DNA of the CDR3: TGTGCCAGCGGCCGGGGAGACAGGGAGCAGTTCTTC. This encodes CASGRGDREQFF.

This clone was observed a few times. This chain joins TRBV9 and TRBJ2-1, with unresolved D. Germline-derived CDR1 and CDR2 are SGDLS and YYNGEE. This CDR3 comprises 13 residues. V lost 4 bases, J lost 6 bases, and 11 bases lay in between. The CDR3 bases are TGTGCCAGCAGCACAAGCCGCGGCAATGAGCAGTTCTTC. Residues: CASSTSRGNEQFF.

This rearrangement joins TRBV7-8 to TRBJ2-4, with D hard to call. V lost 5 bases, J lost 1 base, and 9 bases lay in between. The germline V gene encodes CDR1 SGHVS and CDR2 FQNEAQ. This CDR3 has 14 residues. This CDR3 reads CASSPREAKNIQYF. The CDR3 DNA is TGTGCCAGCAGCCCCCGAGAGGCCAAAAACATTCAGTACTTC.

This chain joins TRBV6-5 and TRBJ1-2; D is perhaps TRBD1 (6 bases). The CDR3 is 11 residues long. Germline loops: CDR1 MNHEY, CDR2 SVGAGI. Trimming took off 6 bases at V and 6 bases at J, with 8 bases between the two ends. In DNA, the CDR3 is TGTGCCAGCAGAGGGGGTGATGGCTACACCTTC. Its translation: CASRGGDGYTF.

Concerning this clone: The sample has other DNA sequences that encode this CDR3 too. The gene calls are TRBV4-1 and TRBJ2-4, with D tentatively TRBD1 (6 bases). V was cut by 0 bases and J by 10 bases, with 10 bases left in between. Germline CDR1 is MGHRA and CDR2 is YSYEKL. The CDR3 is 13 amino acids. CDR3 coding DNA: TGCGCCAGCAGCCAAGAGGACAGACAAATTCAGTACTTC. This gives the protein CASSQEDRQIQYF.

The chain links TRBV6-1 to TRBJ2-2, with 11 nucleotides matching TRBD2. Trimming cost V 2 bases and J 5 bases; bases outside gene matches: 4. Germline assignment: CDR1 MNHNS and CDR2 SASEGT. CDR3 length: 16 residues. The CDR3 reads CASSEPRLAGTGELFF. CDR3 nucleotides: TGTGCCAGCAGTGAACCACGACTAGCGGGGACCGGGGAGCTGTTTTTT.

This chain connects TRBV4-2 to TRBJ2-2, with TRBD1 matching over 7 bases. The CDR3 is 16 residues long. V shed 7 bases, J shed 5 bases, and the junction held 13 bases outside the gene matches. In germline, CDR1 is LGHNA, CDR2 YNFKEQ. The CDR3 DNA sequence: TGTGCCAGCAACACACTCGGGACAGTGCATACCGGGGAGCTGTTTTTT. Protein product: CASNTLGTVHTGELFF.

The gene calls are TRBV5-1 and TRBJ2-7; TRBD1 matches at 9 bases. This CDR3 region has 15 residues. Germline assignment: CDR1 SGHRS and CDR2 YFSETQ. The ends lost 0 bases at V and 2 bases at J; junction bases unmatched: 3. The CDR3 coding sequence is TGCGCCAGCAGCTTGGGGACAGGGGCACCCTACGAGCAGTACTTC. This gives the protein CASSLGTGAPYEQYF.

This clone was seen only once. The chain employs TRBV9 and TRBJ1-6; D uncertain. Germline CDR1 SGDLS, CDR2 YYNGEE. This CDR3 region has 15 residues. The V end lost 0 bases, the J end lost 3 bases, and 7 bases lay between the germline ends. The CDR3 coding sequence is TGTGCCAGCAGCGTAGGAGGGAGCTATAATTCACCCCTCCACTTT. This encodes CASSVGGSYNSPLHF. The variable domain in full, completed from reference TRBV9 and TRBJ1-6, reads DSGVTQTPKHLITATGQRVTLRCSPRSGDLSVYWYQQSLDQGLQFLIQYYNGEERAKGNILERFSAQQFPDLHSELNLSSLELGDSALYFCASSVGGSYNSPLHFGNGTRLTVT.

CDR3 in amino acids: CAWANPGNTIYF. CDR3 DNA: TGTGCCTGGGCGAATCCTGGAAACACCATATATTTT. The V call is TRBV30, the J call TRBJ1-3; unclear D gene. Looked up from germline, CDR1 is GTSNPN and CDR2 is SVGIG (reference sequence). This CDR3 contains 12 residues. The V end lost 5 bases, the J end lost 2 bases, and 7 bases lay between the germline ends. Complete variable domain (other parts from reference TRBV30 and TRBJ1-3): SQTIHQWPATLVQPVGSPLSLECTVEGTSNPNLYWYRQAAGRGLQLLFYSVGIGQISSEVPQNLSASRPQDRQFILSSKKLLLSDSGFYLCAWANPGNTIYFGEGSWLTVV.